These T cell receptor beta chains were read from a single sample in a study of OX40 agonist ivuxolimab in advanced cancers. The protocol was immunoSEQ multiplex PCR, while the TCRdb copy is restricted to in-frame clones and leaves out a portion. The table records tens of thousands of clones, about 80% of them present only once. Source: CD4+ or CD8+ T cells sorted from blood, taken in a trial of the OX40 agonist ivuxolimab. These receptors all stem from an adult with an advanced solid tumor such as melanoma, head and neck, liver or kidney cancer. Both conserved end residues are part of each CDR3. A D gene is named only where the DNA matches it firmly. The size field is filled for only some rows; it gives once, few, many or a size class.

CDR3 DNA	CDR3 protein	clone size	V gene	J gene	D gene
TGTGCCAGCAGCTCCTCACGGACTAGCGGGAACCAAGAGACCCAGTACTTC	CASSSSRTSGNQETQYF	.	TRBV7-9	TRBJ2-5	TRBD2
TGTGCCAGCAGTTACCTGGGACAGGCAAATCAGCCCCAGCATTTT	CASSYLGQANQPQHF	.	TRBV6-6	TRBJ1-5	TRBD1
TGTGCCAGCAGTGCGACGGACTTCTACGAGCAGTACTTC	CASSATDFYEQYF	.	TRBV6-1	TRBJ2-7	.
TGTGCCAGCAGTGAAGAGATCAGGGAAGAGACCCAGTACTTC	CASSEEIREETQYF	.	TRBV2	TRBJ2-5	.
TGTGCCAGCAGCTCCCCCCCTTGGAATGAGCAGTTCTTC	CASSSPPWNEQFF	few	TRBV7-6	TRBJ2-1	.
TGTGCCAGCAGCGTGGCTTGGGGCTATGGCTACACCTTC	CASSVAWGYGYTF	.	TRBV9	TRBJ1-2	.
TGTGCCAGCAGCCCACGACTAGCGGGAGTGGGAGAGCAGTACTTC	CASSPRLAGVGEQYF	.	TRBV7-9	TRBJ2-7	TRBD2
TGTGCCAGCAGTTTTACGAACTACGTCTTCAAACCACTAGCGGGAGGGAGGCAGTACTTC	CASSFTNYVFKPLAGGRQYF	.	TRBV21-1	TRBJ2-7	.
TGTGCCAGCACCGCGCAGGGAAAGGGGGCTTACGAGCAGTACTTC	CASTAQGKGAYEQYF	.	TRBV28	TRBJ2-7	TRBD1
TGTGCCAGCAGCTCCAGAATCACAGATACGCAGTATTTT	CASSSRITDTQYF	.	TRBV13	TRBJ2-3	.
TGCGCCAGCAGACCCCCAGGGGGGCCCTACGAGCAGTACTTC	CASRPPGGPYEQYF	.	TRBV5-1	TRBJ2-7	.
TGTGCCAGCAGTGAGGGGAGCAATGAGCAGTTCTTC	CASSEGSNEQFF	.	TRBV2	TRBJ2-1	.
TGCGCCAGCAGCTTGGAGCAGGGAATCACCGGGGAGCTGTTTTTT	CASSLEQGITGELFF	.	TRBV5-1	TRBJ2-2	.
TGTGCCCTCCAATCGGGGGGCAGCGGGGGGAGGGATACGCAGTATTTT	CALQSGGSGGRDTQYF	once	TRBV10-3	TRBJ2-3	TRBD2
TGTGCCAGCAGTCATGGCGAGAACACTGAAGCTTTCTTT	CASSHGENTEAFF	few	TRBV27	TRBJ1-1	.
TGCGCCAGCAGCTGGGGACTAGCGGGGGGATCAGATACGCAGTATTTT	CASSWGLAGGSDTQYF	.	TRBV4-1	TRBJ2-3	TRBD2
TGCGCCAGCAGTGAGGAGGTTAGTTTGAATGAGCAGTTCTTC	CASSEEVSLNEQFF	.	TRBV10-1	TRBJ2-1	.
TGTGCCAGCAGCTGGAGGGCCCCGGGACTACAAACCGGGGAGCTGTTTTTT	CASSWRAPGLQTGELFF	.	TRBV5-6	TRBJ2-2	TRBD2
TGTGCCAGTAGTATTCAGCCTAGCGGGAGTTACGAGCAGTACTTC	CASSIQPSGSYEQYF	.	TRBV19	TRBJ2-7	TRBD2
TGTGCCAGCAGCTTAGCGGCCACAGGGGGCACAGATACGCAGTATTTT	CASSLAATGGTDTQYF	.	TRBV7-9	TRBJ2-3	TRBD1
TGTGCCAGCAGCTCAGACGTATCGGGCGGGGAGCTGTTTTTT	CASSSDVSGGELFF	few	TRBV7-9	TRBJ2-2	.
TGTGCCAGCAGTTCCAGACAAGCAAATCAGCCCCAGCATTTT	CASSSRQANQPQHF	.	TRBV28	TRBJ1-5	.
TGTGCCAGCAGCAGCGGGCCCTACGAGCAGTACTTC	CASSSGPYEQYF	.	TRBV11-1	TRBJ2-7	.
TGTGCCAGCAGCTTGGGACAGACCACAGATACGCAGTATTTT	CASSLGQTTDTQYF	few	TRBV5-8	TRBJ2-3	.
TGTGCCAGCAGTTTAGCGGGGACCTACGAGCAGTACTTC	CASSLAGTYEQYF	.	TRBV7-9	TRBJ2-7	TRBD2
TGTGCCAGTAGTATATCGGGGAACAATCAGCCCCAGCATTTT	CASSISGNNQPQHF	.	TRBV19	TRBJ1-5	.
TGTGCCAGTAGTATCCCATGGGCGAACACCGGGGAGCTGTTTTTT	CASSIPWANTGELFF	.	TRBV19	TRBJ2-2	.
TGTGCCAGCAGTTACCGGGACAGCACAGATACGCAGTATTTT	CASSYRDSTDTQYF	.	TRBV6-5	TRBJ2-3	.
TGTGCCAACCCTAACAGGGGACTCAACTATGGCTACACCTTC	CANPNRGLNYGYTF	.	TRBV27	TRBJ1-2	TRBD1
TGTGCCAGCAGCCCCAACCAGGGGAATGGCTACACCTTC	CASSPNQGNGYTF	.	TRBV9	TRBJ1-2	.
TGTGCCAGCTCAGCCGGGACAGGGAATCAGCCCCAGCATTTT	CASSAGTGNQPQHF	.	TRBV18	TRBJ1-5	TRBD1
TGTGCCAGCAGCCCCCGACTAGCGGGCACCGGGGAGCTGTTTTTT	CASSPRLAGTGELFF	.	TRBV7-2	TRBJ2-2	TRBD2
TGCGCCAGCAGCCAAGAACTAGCGGGAGGGCCCAGCGAGCAGTACTTC	CASSQELAGGPSEQYF	.	TRBV4-3	TRBJ2-7	TRBD2
TGTGCCATCAGTGAGTCGATGCTAGCGGGTAGCTCCTACAATGAGCAGTTCTTC	CAISESMLAGSSYNEQFF	.	TRBV10-3	TRBJ2-1	TRBD2
TGTGCCAGCAGGGGAGGACCAGATACGCAGTATTTT	CASRGGPDTQYF	.	TRBV9	TRBJ2-3	.
TGTGCCAGCACGCTTAGCGGGTTCACCGGGGAGCTGTTTTTT	CASTLSGFTGELFF	.	TRBV6-5	TRBJ2-2	TRBD2
TGTGCCAGCAGCCAAGATCGGACAGCCACCAATTCACCCCTCCACTTT	CASSQDRTATNSPLHF	few	TRBV4-2	TRBJ1-6	.
TGTGCCTGGAGTCCTCCGGGGGGGGAAAAACTGTTTTTT	CAWSPPGGEKLFF	few	TRBV30	TRBJ1-4	.
TGTGCCAGCTCCCCCCCACTTGGCGGCGGGGGGACGAGGGGTGAGCAGTTCTTC	CASSPPLGGGGTRGEQFF	.	TRBV28	TRBJ2-1	TRBD2
TGTGCCAGCAGTGAAGGGTGGGGGGAAGAGGGGAGCGGCTACACCTTC	CASSEGWGEEGSGYTF	.	TRBV25-1	TRBJ1-2	.
TGTGCCAGCAGCTTAGAGGCTCTCCGACTGAACACTGAAGCTTTCTTT	CASSLEALRLNTEAFF	.	TRBV7-9	TRBJ1-1	.
TGTGCCAGCAGCCGATACGAAGGGGACGGCCAGCCCCAGCATTTT	CASSRYEGDGQPQHF	few	TRBV7-8	TRBJ1-5	.
TGCGCCAGCAGCTTGGTTGGCAGGGAAGGCTACACCTTC	CASSLVGREGYTF	.	TRBV5-1	TRBJ1-2	.
TGTGCCAGCCGACTAGCATCTTCCAATGAGCAGTTCTTC	CASRLASSNEQFF	.	TRBV7-9	TRBJ2-1	TRBD2
TGTGCCAGCAGCCAAGTTTGGGGGGAGGGTCACAATGAGCAGTTCTTC	CASSQVWGEGHNEQFF	.	TRBV28	TRBJ2-1	TRBD2
TGTGCCAGCAGCTTGGGGCAAACCGGGGAGCTGTTTTTT	CASSLGQTGELFF	.	TRBV5-6	TRBJ2-2	.